The rows below give T cell receptor beta chains drawn from one sample of a study of blood T cell repertoires in COVID-19. The method was immunoSEQ multiplex PCR; TCRdb's version includes in-frame clones alone and lacks a portion of them. The sample lists under 200,000 clones, about 93% seen once, with approximately 0.5% in the top ten. Sequencing input: peripheral blood. These receptor sequences come from a man aged 50 to 59 with acute or convalescent COVID-19. Each CDR3 is given with its conserved first and last residue. The D gene is left open where the match is weak. For some rows the clone size is stated as once, few or many, or as a class when expanded; others skip it.

TRBV18	-	TRBJ2-3	-	CASSPGAGVGTDTQYF	TGTGCCAGCTCACCCGGCGCAGGGGTTGGTACAGATACGCAGTATTTT
TRBV6-4	-	TRBJ2-2	-	CASSPQGWTGELFF	TGTGCCAGCAGTCCACAGGGCTGGACCGGGGAGCTGTTTTTT
TRBV2	-	TRBJ1-3	-	CASRGPGNTIYF	TGTGCCAGCAGGGGCCCCGGAAACACCATATATTTT
TRBV16	-	TRBJ1-5	-	CASSLNQGRQPQHF	TGTGCCAGCAGCCTCAATCAGGGCAGGCAGCCCCAGCATTTT
TRBV18	-	TRBJ1-1	-	CASSGGLTNTEAFF	TGTGCCAGCTCAGGGGGACTGACGAACACTGAAGCTTTCTTT
TRBV4-1	-	TRBJ1-5	-	CASSQVAFSNQPQHF	TGCGCCAGCAGCCAAGTGGCCTTTAGCAATCAGCCCCAGCATTTT
TRBV6-1	-	TRBJ1-5	-	CASSDRGNQPQHF	TGTGCCAGCAGTGACCGGGGCAATCAGCCCCAGCATTTT
TRBV18	-	TRBJ1-1	TRBD1	CASSPQDRLNTEAFF	TGTGCCAGCTCACCGCAGGACAGGCTGAACACTGAAGCTTTCTTT
TRBV7-8	-	TRBJ1-4	-	CASSLRRQAMNEKLFF	TGTGCCAGCAGCTTACGTCGACAGGCGATGAATGAAAAGCTGTTTTTT
TRBV6-5	-	TRBJ1-5	-	CASRGTFAFLNF	TGTGCCAGCAGGGGGACATTCGCTTTCTTGAATTTT
TRBV15	once	TRBJ2-3	TRBD2	CATSRWGGSGTDTQYF	TGTGCCACCAGCAGGTGGGGGGGGAGTGGCACAGATACGCAGTATTTT
TRBV10-3	-	TRBJ2-3	TRBD2	CAIRGTTSVPGDTQYF	TGTGCCATCAGGGGGACTACCTCCGTCCCGGGGGATACGCAGTATTTT
TRBV12-3/TRBV12-4	-	TRBJ1-1	-	CASSGAGGRVAFF	TGTGCCAGCAGTGGGGCCGGGGGGCGTGTAGCTTTCTTT
TRBV28	-	TRBJ2-7	TRBD2	CASSLRAGGSYEQYF	TGTGCCAGCAGTTTAAGGGCGGGGGGCTCCTACGAGCAGTACTTC
TRBV6-1	-	TRBJ2-3	-	CASSEGPRDTQYF	TGTGCCAGCAGTGAGGGGCCCCGGGATACGCAGTATTTT
TRBV7-2	-	TRBJ2-7	-	CASSFGGGPYEQYF	TGTGCCAGCAGCTTCGGAGGAGGACCCTACGAGCAGTACTTC
TRBV4-3	few	TRBJ1-6	TRBD1	CASSQATGGVSPLHF	TGCGCCAGCAGCCAGGCGACAGGGGGCGTTTCACCCCTCCACTTT
TRBV4-2	few	TRBJ2-2	-	CASSQEMAVGLFF	TGTGCCAGCAGCCAAGAGATGGCGGTAGGGCTGTTTTTT
TRBV4-2	-	TRBJ2-2	TRBD2	CASSQVSSGTGELFF	TGTGCCAGCAGCCAAGTTTCTAGCGGCACCGGGGAGCTGTTTTTT
TRBV6-2/TRBV6-3	-	TRBJ2-7	-	CASSFSVHEQYF	TGTGCCAGCAGTTTTAGCGTCCACGAGCAGTACTTC
TRBV5-4	-	TRBJ1-1	-	CASSLGLNTEAFF	TGTGCCAGCAGCTTGGGGCTGAACACTGAAGCTTTCTTT
TRBV14	-	TRBJ1-1	-	CASSQDGRGTEAFF	TGTGCCAGCAGCCAAGATGGGAGGGGCACTGAAGCTTTCTTT
TRBV2	-	TRBJ2-1	TRBD1	CASIPSLGQGSFF	TGTGCCAGCATCCCCAGCCTGGGACAGGGATCCTTCTTC
TRBV9	-	TRBJ1-1	-	CASSPTMEGRTEAFF	TGTGCCAGCAGCCCGACTATGGAGGGCAGGACTGAAGCTTTCTTT
TRBV19	-	TRBJ1-2	-	CASSLSRQGSYGYTF	TGTGCCAGTAGCCTTAGCCGCCAGGGCTCCTATGGCTACACCTTC
TRBV19	-	TRBJ2-2	-	CASSIITSWPGELFF	TGTGCCAGTAGTATTATAACTAGCTGGCCCGGGGAGCTGTTTTTT
TRBV6-5	-	TRBJ1-4	-	CASSHLGGGEKLFF	TGTGCCAGCAGCCACCTTGGGGGGGGTGAAAAACTGTTTTTT
TRBV13	-	TRBJ2-5	TRBD1	CASSLRTGGQETQYF	TGTGCCAGCAGCTTACGGACAGGGGGCCAAGAGACCCAGTACTTC
TRBV29-1	-	TRBJ1-2	-	CSVEPLIRGYGYTF	TGCAGCGTTGAACCCCTTATTAGGGGGTATGGCTACACCTTC
TRBV9	once	TRBJ1-4	-	CASSTGGLINEKLFF	TGTGCCAGCAGTACTGGAGGGCTGATTAATGAAAAACTGTTTTTT
TRBV4-2	-	TRBJ1-5	-	CASSQGQAEPQHF	TGTGCCAGCAGCCAAGGACAGGCGGAGCCCCAGCATTTT
TRBV5-1	-	TRBJ1-6	TRBD1	CANRGDNSPLHF	TGCGCCAACAGGGGCGATAATTCACCCCTCCACTTT
TRBV5-1	-	TRBJ1-2	-	CASATQPTLNYGYTF	TGCGCCAGCGCAACACAGCCTACCTTGAACTATGGCTACACCTTC
TRBV15	-	TRBJ1-6	TRBD1	CATSRVRGLDSPLHF	TGTGCCACCAGCAGAGTAAGGGGGCTGGATTCACCCCTCCACTTT
TRBV15	-	TRBJ2-5	-	CATSNFGGIQETQYF	TGTGCCACCAGCAATTTCGGAGGGATCCAAGAGACCCAGTACTTC
TRBV4-1	-	TRBJ1-6	-	CASSQGASSYNSPLHF	TGCGCCAGCAGCCAAGGAGCCTCATCCTATAATTCACCCCTCCACTTT
TRBV27	-	TRBJ2-1	TRBD1	CASSLLTGVVHNEQFF	TGTGCCAGCAGTTTACTGACAGGGGTGGTTCACAATGAGCAGTTCTTC
TRBV7-6	once	TRBJ1-4	-	CASSLGTGTGQGKLFF	TGTGCCAGCAGCTTAGGCACAGGGACCGGGCAAGGAAAACTGTTTTTT
TRBV5-6	once	TRBJ2-7	TRBD1	CATSTGSHEQYF	TGTGCCACCTCGACAGGGTCTCACGAGCAGTACTTC
TRBV5-4	-	TRBJ2-2	-	CASSLDGRTGELFF	TGTGCCAGCAGCTTGGATGGGAGGACCGGGGAGCTGTTTTTT
TRBV7-9	-	TRBJ1-1	-	CASSIGRSNTEAFF	TGTGCCAGCAGTATTGGCAGGTCGAACACTGAAGCTTTCTTT
TRBV28	-	TRBJ1-1	-	CASSSPGQWPTEAFF	TGTGCCAGCAGTTCGCCGGGACAATGGCCGACTGAAGCTTTCTTT
TRBV5-1	-	TRBJ2-7	-	CASSTDSYEQYF	TGCGCCAGCAGCACCGACAGCTACGAGCAGTACTTC
TRBV7-8	-	TRBJ1-2	TRBD1	CASGQGLNYGYTF	TGTGCCAGCGGACAGGGCCTTAACTATGGCTACACCTTC
TRBV29-1	-	TRBJ2-4	-	CSVREKNIQYF	TGCAGCGTTCGAGAGAAAAACATTCAGTACTTC
TRBV6-5	-	TRBJ2-5	TRBD1	CASTQGQFQETQYF	TGTGCCAGCACCCAGGGACAGTTCCAAGAGACCCAGTACTTC
TRBV13	-	TRBJ1-2	-	CASSPIGEVLTGYTF	TGTGCCAGCAGCCCAATAGGGGAGGTCCTGACGGGCTACACCTTC
TRBV5-1	-	TRBJ2-1	TRBD1	CASSYRQGSYNEQFF	TGCGCCAGCAGCTATAGACAGGGATCCTACAATGAGCAGTTCTTC